This entry lists 9 T cell receptor beta chains sequenced from one sample in a study of shared clonotypes between healthy human individuals. Produced via immunoSEQ multiplex PCR; TCRdb's table is partial and in-frame only. This repertoire shows 550,000 to 850,000 clones, over 55% found once; its top ten account for under 2%. Material for sequencing was memory CD4+ T cells sorted from blood. Subset defined: CD45RA-negative fraction. The source is a woman aged 25 to 39 in good health.

The V gene is TRBV19, the J gene TRBJ1-1; D gene unclear. Trimming cost V 4 bases and J 4 bases, with 13 bases left between them. The germline CDR1 and CDR2 sequences are LNHDA and SQIVND (reference sequence). The CDR3 totals 14 residues. Here the CDR3 DNA reads TGTGCCAGTAGTACCGGACGCCTCGCCACTGAAGCTTTCTTT. Amino acids: CASSTGRLATEAFF.

The chain couples TRBV27 to TRBJ2-1, with 10 bases matching TRBD2. Germline V gives CDR1 MNHEY, CDR2 SMNVEV (reference sequence). This CDR3 is built from 16 residues. Unmatched junction bases numbered 13, after V lost 6 bases and J lost 8 bases. This chain's CDR3 is CASRSGLAGDRDEQFF. The DNA for the CDR3 is TGTGCCAGCAGAAGTGGGCTAGCGGGAGACCGGGATGAGCAGTTCTTC.

This clone was recorded a few times. The genes are TRBV29-1 and TRBJ1-4; 7 positions match TRBD1. The junction had 4 bases not matched to a gene; V was cut back by 5 bases and J by 4 bases. The V gene's germline CDR1 is SQVTM and CDR2 ANQGSEA. The CDR3 length is 13 residues. The CDR3 DNA reads TGCAGCGTTACAGGGGTCGATAATGAAAAACTGTTTTTT. This codes for CSVTGVDNEKLFF. The full variable domain, rest sourced from reference TRBV29-1 and TRBJ1-4, is SAVISQKPSRDICQRGTSLTIQCQVDSQVTMMFWYRQQPGQSLTLIATANQGSEATYESGFVIDKFPISRPNLTFSTLTVSNMSPEDSSIYLCSVTGVDNEKLFFGSGTQLSVL.

This chain uses TRBV4-1 with TRBJ2-5, with TRBD2 as a possible D gene (6 bases). The CDR3 consists of 13 residues. Trimming pared 4 bases from V and 4 bases from J, leaving 10 bases between. Looked up from germline, CDR1 is MGHRA and CDR2 is YSYEKL. The CDR3: CASSPGLLETQYF. CDR3 nucleotide sequence: TGCGCCAGCAGCCCGGGACTTTTAGAGACCCAGTACTTC.

This clone was seen once. The chain couples TRBV10-1 to TRBJ1-1, with a tentative D call TRBD1 (5 bases). Germline V gene data show CDR1 as WNHNN and CDR2 as SYGVQD (reference sequence). The CDR3 totals 14 residues. V was cut by 1 base and J by 5 bases, with 11 bases left in between. The CDR3 DNA reads as TGCGCCAGCAGTGAGTTCAGGGATACTACTGAAGCTTTCTTT. It yields the protein CASSEFRDTTEAFF.

A remark on this clone: Other DNA variants within this sample encode the same CDR3. The chain uses TRBV5-1 and TRBJ2-7, with TRBD2 matching 12 bases. J lost 7 bases, V lost 3 bases, and 5 bases had no gene match. Looked up from germline, CDR1 is SGHRS and CDR2 is YFSETQ. CDR3 length equals 14 residues. In nucleotides, the CDR3 is TGCGCCAGCAGCTCCGGGACTAGCGGGTTAGAGCAGTACTTC. Translated, it gives CASSSGTSGLEQYF. Combining the CDR3 with reference TRBV5-1 and TRBJ2-7 gives the whole variable domain KAGVTQTPRYLIKTRGQQVTLSCSPISGHRSVSWYQQTPGQGLQFLFEYFSETQRNKGNFPGRFSGRQFSNSRSEMNVSTLELGDSALYLCASSSGTSGLEQYFGPGTRLTVT.

This clone was recorded many times. The CDR3: CASRLQDRADEQYF. The CDR3 coding sequence is TGTGCCAGCAGACTTCAGGACAGGGCCGACGAGCAGTACTTC. This chain uses TRBV27 with TRBJ2-7; 8 bases are shared with TRBD1. The junction had 9 bases not matched to a gene; V was cut back by 6 bases and J by 5 bases. Germline CDR1 MNHEY, CDR2 SMNVEV (reference sequence). This CDR3 region has 14 residues.

The chain couples TRBV29-1 to TRBJ2-7, with D unresolved. Looked up from germline, CDR1 is SQVTM and CDR2 is ANQGSEA. V was trimmed by 6 bases and J by 3 bases, leaving 18 bases between them. CDR3 length equals 14 residues. The CDR3 DNA sequence: TGCAGCGTGCAATCTGGGCACATAGGCTACGAGCAGTACTTC. Translated, it gives CSVQSGHIGYEQYF.

V is TRBV7-8 and J is TRBJ1-4, with no clear D. Trimming removed 5 bases at V and 4 bases at J, with 11 bases between. CDR3 length: 14 residues. Germline loops: CDR1 SGHVS, CDR2 FQNEAQ. CDR3 in amino acids: CASSLSRLNEKLFF. The CDR3 nucleotides are TGTGCCAGCAGCCTTAGCAGGCTTAATGAAAAACTGTTTTTT.